The present T cell receptor (beta chain) was sequenced within a study of CD8 T cells in Susac syndrome (dated by TCRdb to the late 2010s). With regard to the full study: Among the sequenced Susac syndrome patients, five or six had clinically active disease and eight were in clinical remission. Susac syndrome patients were therapy-naive, on corticosteroids (some also receiving IVIg), or on IVIg alone at blood withdrawal. Whether CD8+ T cell activation and differentiation in Susac syndrome was antigen driven was tested using repertoire sequencing.

RNA was extracted using the RNeasy kit, and about 0.45 to 1 ug of the RNA was reverse transcribed with random hexamers. The immunoSEQ multiplex PCR assay, covering 54 Vbeta and 13 Jbeta segments, was used to amplify TCR beta CDR3 regions. PCR amplification bias was corrected by using a synthetic template baseline for primer optimization and computational correction. The study's own analysis went as follows. Reads were assigned to V, D and J genes according to IMGT and analyzed in immunoSEQ Analyzer, with only productive sequences retained. Clonality was computed as one minus Shannon entropy normalized by log2 of the number of productive unique sequences. For each patient and control, public and private clones were evaluated within the 100 most prevalent clones. Clones were defined as Susac-specific if absent from the healthy and MS cohorts, from around 1,000 published viral clones and from other ImmuneACCESS disease sequences. Using fastp trimming at Q25 and MiXCR clonotype assembly, TCRdb reanalyzed the public sequencing data and kept in-frame beta chains. CDR3 protein duplicates are merged, each entry listing the most common genes and DNA. TCRdb's processing, not the study's, gives the V and J calls here. The sample table records hundreds of thousands of distinct CDR3 sequences; approximately 95% of these occur just once. The ten largest clones take up roughly 0.1% of the sample.

Here is what the overall study found, with its caveats: The TCR sequencing and HLA analysis was acknowledged to have included a relatively small number of individuals. The CD4+ T cell repertoire of patients with Susac syndrome showed no detectable clonal expansion.

Its CDR3 holds 13 amino acids, cysteine through phenylalanine. The retained sequence is limited to the CDR3, 39 bases, with the frame set at the first base. CDR1 and CDR2 are read off the germline V gene (reference sequence) as LGHDT and YNNKEL. V gives up 0 bases and J gives up 12 bases, and the segment between their germline ends measures 12 bases. Peripheral blood CD8+ and CD4+ T cells from healthy donors, Susac syndrome patients and multiple sclerosis patients were profiled by high-throughput TCR beta sequencing. Susac syndrome patients met recently defined diagnostic criteria for definite or probable disease. Bulk CD8+ and CD4+ T cells were purified by magnetic negative isolation, whereas CD8+ TEMRA cells were enriched by FACS. Blood was drawn into EDTA tubes, processed within 24 hours, and PBMCs were isolated by density gradient centrifugation. PBMCs destined for TCR sequencing were cryopreserved in liquid nitrogen and later thawed in a 37 °C water bath. Purity of sorted or isolated CD4+, CD8+ and CD8+ TEMRA cells was at least 90%.

Remarks on this clonotype: The clone's antigen remains unknown. No much larger clonotype is one base removed from it; base qualities were not supplied.

The clonotype originates from a human donor with Susac syndrome. The chain is made from TRBV3-1 and TRBJ2-1; no D gene can be assigned with confidence. The sequenced sample was CD4+ T cells from PBMCs. In nucleotide form, the sequence is TGTGCCAGCAGCCAAGATACTGCACATGGGCAGTTCTTC. Its protein is CASSQDTAHGQFF.